This paragraph covers one T cell receptor beta chain sequence. The antigen remains undetermined. The CDR3 loop spans 12 amino acids. Looked up from germline, CDR1 is MNHEY and CDR2 is SVGAGI. The junction had 3 bases not matched to a gene; V was cut back by 4 bases and J by 10 bases. This sample was taken from a study of T cell responses to AZD1222 COVID-19 vaccine. Points from the study as a whole: Unmutated variant regions are reportedly the target of nearly half of TCRs that are spike-specific. Only after the peak T cell response were repertoires sampled.

The data were produced by immunoSEQ multiplex PCR, yet TCRdb's version contains in-frame clones alone and is incomplete. Of 150,000 to 180,000 clones in the sample, less than 95% are singletons; the top ten hold 1.8%. The specimen was peripheral blood, collected on day 0 of AZD1222 vaccination. The chain recombines TRBV6-5 with TRBJ2-1, with TRBD1 matching 8 bases. This clonotype was obtained from an adult in good health. CDR3 bases: TGTGCCAGCAGTTTGACAGGGGTCGAGCAGTTCTTC. Amino acids: CASSLTGVEQFF.